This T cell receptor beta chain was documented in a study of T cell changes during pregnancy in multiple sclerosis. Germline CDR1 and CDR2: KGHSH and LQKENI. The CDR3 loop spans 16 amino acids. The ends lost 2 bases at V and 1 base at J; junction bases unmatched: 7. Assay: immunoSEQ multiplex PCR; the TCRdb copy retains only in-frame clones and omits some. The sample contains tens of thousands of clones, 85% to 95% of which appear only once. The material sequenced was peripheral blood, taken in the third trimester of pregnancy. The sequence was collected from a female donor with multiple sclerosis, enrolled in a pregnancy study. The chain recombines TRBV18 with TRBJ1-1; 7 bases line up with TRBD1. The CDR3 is CASSPWTGATNTEAFF. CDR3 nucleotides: TGTGCCAGCTCACCATGGACAGGAGCAACGAACACTGAAGCTTTCTTT.